This TCR beta chain is drawn from a study of control samples from healthy donors and cancer patients. Data came from immunoSEQ multiplex PCR; TCRdb stores just in-frame clones and leaves some out. The sample consists of around 200,000 clones, roughly 91% of them appearing once. The V gene lost 1 base and the J gene lost 3 bases, with 9 bases spanning the gap. The length of the CDR3 is 15 residues. Germline V gene sequence: CDR1 SEHNR, CDR2 FQNEAQ (reference sequence). The chain uses TRBV7-9 and TRBJ2-2, with a weak D call TRBD2 (6 bases). The clonotype originates from a woman aged 30 to 39 in good health. Source material: blood. The CDR3 spells CASSLGTTYTGELFF. In nucleotides, the CDR3 is TGTGCCAGCAGCTTAGGGACTACATACACCGGGGAGCTGTTTTTT.